This T cell receptor (beta chain) was sequenced for a study of cytomegalovirus exposure and HLA in healthy donors. Study-wide context: Within an early data release were 65 million to 90 million unique TCRs drawn from HLA-typed donors. Study-wide results and limits: Specificity for CMV antigens was confirmed in vitro for a few of the CMV-associated chains. Sequencing probably produced one cluster of sequence variants that were highly shared.

The PCR was carried out with 60 Vbeta primers and 13 Jbeta primers. Assay: immunoSEQ multiplex PCR; the TCRdb copy retains only in-frame clones and omits some. The sample contains around 130,000 clones, more than 65% of which appear only once. Details on this clone: Its antigen remains unknown. A read error may produce the germline difference seen at one junction end.

In germline, CDR1 is SSHAT, CDR2 FNYEAQ (reference sequence). The CDR3 totals 16 residues. The specimen sequenced was PBMCs. This chain links TRBV7-7 with TRBJ2-5, with 12 positions matching TRBD2. The receptor's source is a man aged 45-60 years in good health and CMV-seronegative. This CDR3 reads CASSARLAGAGETQYF. The CDR3 bases are TGTGCTAGCAGCGCCAGACTAGCGGGGGCGGGGGAGACCCAGTACTTC.